The 27 T cell receptor beta chains presented below share a single source sample, sequenced in a study of blood T cell repertoires in COVID-19. Profiling relied on immunoSEQ multiplex PCR, and the TCRdb table lists in-frame clones only, not all of them. The sample holds about 440,000 clones, 90% seen once. Sequencing was performed on PBMCs or T cells enriched from blood (not recorded which). The receptors derive from a man aged 18 to 35 who had recovered from COVID-19.

V is TRBV10-1 and J is TRBJ2-2, with a weak D call TRBD1 (6 bases). The CDR3 consists of 13 residues. V was trimmed by 4 bases and J by 4 bases, leaving 7 bases between them. Looked up from germline, CDR1 is WNHNN and CDR2 is SYGVQD (reference sequence). Here the CDR3 reads CASSVGGTGELFF. The DNA of the CDR3 is TGCGCCAGCAGTGTAGGGGGCACCGGGGAGCTGTTTTTT.

The chain uses TRBV2 and TRBJ1-5, with 9 bases lining up with TRBD1. The CDR3 sequence is 15 residues long. CDR1 is SNHLY, CDR2 FYNNEI, per germline. J gave up 7 bases and V 5 bases, and 9 bases lay outside the gene matches. The CDR3 reads CASSTGTGKGQPQHF. The DNA for the CDR3 is TGTGCCAGCAGTACAGGGACAGGGAAAGGGCAGCCCCAGCATTTT.

J is TRBJ2-3 and V is TRBV9; D is perhaps TRBD2 (6 bases). Per the germline V gene, CDR1 is SGDLS and CDR2 is YYNGEE. This CDR3 has 16 amino acids. Trimming removed 4 bases at V and 0 bases at J, with 15 bases between. CDR3 protein: CASSPDWTTSTDTQYF. CDR3 DNA sequence: TGTGCCAGCAGCCCCGACTGGACTACTAGCACAGATACGCAGTATTTT.

This clone was seen only once. This rearrangement joins TRBV30 to TRBJ2-3; the D gene is possibly TRBD2 (5 bases). The germline V and J ends were trimmed by 3 bases and 0 bases, with 13 bases remaining between them. This CDR3 contains 15 residues. Germline V lookup: CDR1 GTSNPN, CDR2 SVGIG (reference sequence). The CDR3 loop is CAWRSEGYSTDTQYF. The CDR3 DNA reads TGTGCCTGGAGATCCGAGGGCTATAGCACAGATACGCAGTATTTT.

The chain is built from TRBV5-8 and TRBJ1-5, with D possibly matching TRBD1 (5 bases). Trimming removed 0 bases from V and 0 bases from J, with 7 bases in between. Per germline, CDR1 SGHTS and CDR2 YDEGEE. The CDR3 consists of 15 residues. This CDR3 is CASSLEGNSNQPQHF. CDR3 DNA: TGTGCCAGCAGCTTGGAGGGGAATAGCAATCAGCCCCAGCATTTT. Variable domain in full (rest from reference TRBV5-8 and TRBJ1-5): EAGVTQSPTHLIKTRGQQATLRCSPISGHTSVYWYQQALGLGLQFLLWYDEGEERNRGNFPPRFSGRQFPNYSSELNVNALELEDSALYLCASSLEGNSNQPQHFGDGTRLSIL.

The V gene is TRBV4-1, the J gene TRBJ2-7, with TRBD2 matching 10 bases. The CDR3 has 16 residues. V was clipped by 1 base and J by 3 bases; unmatched bases: 6. Germline V gene sequence: CDR1 MGHRA, CDR2 YSYEKL. CDR3 sequence (DNA): TGCGCCAGCAGCCAAGGGGGTAGCGGGGGGCGCTACGAGCAGTACTTC. Residues: CASSQGGSGGRYEQYF.

The chain employs TRBV3-1 (or the pseudogene TRBV3-2) and TRBJ2-6; D remains unclear. The germline gives CDR1 LGHDT, CDR2 YNNKEL (reference sequence). The germline V and J ends were trimmed by 1 base and 1 base, with 2 bases remaining between them. This CDR3 comprises 14 residues. The CDR3 nucleotides are TGTGCCAGCAGCCAAGCATCTGGGGCCAACGTCCTGACTTTC. Its protein product is CASSQASGANVLTF.

The chain is built from TRBV28 and TRBJ1-2, with a possible D match to TRBD1 (5 bases). CDR1 MDHEN and CDR2 SYDVKM come from the germline V gene. The CDR3 consists of 14 residues. Trimming left V 7 bases short and J 4 bases short, with 16 bases between. The CDR3 loop reads CASISPQGGYGYTF. CDR3 coding DNA: TGTGCCAGCATCAGTCCCCAGGGAGGCTATGGCTACACCTTC.

The chain combines TRBV4-2 with TRBJ2-1, with TRBD2 matching over 8 bases. The CDR3 has 16 residues. V was clipped by 0 bases and J by 3 bases; unmatched bases: 4. The germline gives CDR1 LGHNA, CDR2 YNFKEQ. The CDR3 is CASSQDPAGVYNEQFF. As DNA, the CDR3 is TGTGCCAGCAGCCAAGATCCAGCGGGAGTCTACAATGAGCAGTTCTTC.

This chain uses TRBV12-3 or TRBV12-4 with TRBJ1-2; 7 bases line up with TRBD1. V was pared by 6 bases and J by 4 bases, with 5 bases of the junction left unmatched. The length of the CDR3 is 13 residues. The CDR3 DNA reads TGTGCCAGCAGACCACGGACAGGCTATGGCTACACCTTC. Its translation: CASRPRTGYGYTF.

In this sample, this clone turned up once. This rearrangement joins TRBV10-3 to TRBJ1-3, with 8 bases aligning to TRBD1. Germline V gene lookup returns CDR1 ENHRY and CDR2 SYGVKD. The junction had 10 bases not matched to a gene; V was cut back by 5 bases and J by 4 bases. The CDR3 totals 16 residues. CDR3 coding DNA: TGTGCCATCAGTATGGACAGGGCACAAATCGGAAACACCATATATTTT. Translated: CAISMDRAQIGNTIYF.

This clone has more than one count but fewer than ten. This sequence joins TRBV27 and TRBJ2-1, with 7 bases identical to TRBD2. CDR1 and CDR2 from the germline V gene are MNHEY and SMNVEV (reference sequence). The CDR3 covers 14 residues. Unmatched junction bases numbered 4, after V lost 4 bases and J lost 4 bases. The CDR3 is CASSSWEGYNEQFF. The CDR3 DNA follows: TGTGCCAGCAGTTCGTGGGAGGGTTACAATGAGCAGTTCTTC.

This chain uses TRBV4-1 with TRBJ1-2; D ambiguous. Per the germline V gene, CDR1 is MGHRA and CDR2 is YSYEKL. The V end lost 0 bases, the J end lost 0 bases, and 11 bases lay between the germline ends. The CDR3 totals 16 residues. The CDR3 protein is CASSQDERASNYGYTF. The CDR3 nucleotides read TGCGCCAGCAGCCAAGATGAGAGGGCCTCTAACTATGGCTACACCTTC.

The genes are TRBV10-3 and TRBJ1-2; D perhaps matches TRBD1 (5 bases). Germline assignment: CDR1 ENHRY and CDR2 SYGVKD. Between the trimmed V and J ends, which lost 0 bases and 4 bases, there was a span of 9 bases. The CDR3 covers 14 residues. The CDR3 region is CAISESDSFYGYTF. The CDR3 bases are TGTGCCATCAGTGAGTCTGACAGCTTCTATGGCTACACCTTC.

V gene TRBV19 combines with J gene TRBJ2-5; possibly TRBD1 for D (6 bases). Per germline, CDR1 LNHDA and CDR2 SQIVND (reference sequence). CDR3 length: 15 amino acids. The V gene lost 2 bases and the J gene lost 5 bases, with 15 bases spanning the gap. The DNA of the CDR3 is TGTGCCAGTAGTATAAGTGGACAGCTTAAGGAGACCCAGTACTTC. Its protein is CASSISGQLKETQYF.

This chain uses TRBV7-2 with TRBJ2-7; 12 bases are shared with TRBD1. This CDR3 contains 15 residues. Germline V gene sequence: CDR1 SGHTA, CDR2 FQGNSA. The J segment lost 7 bases and the V segment lost 5 bases, leaving 9 bases of the junction unmatched. The CDR3 DNA sequence: TGTGCCAGCAGCCAAGGGACAGGGGGCGCGTGGGAGCAGTACTTC. Translating gives CASSQGTGGAWEQYF.

This clone occurred a few times. V is TRBV7-9 and J is TRBJ1-2; tentatively, D is TRBD1 (5 bases). Trimming cost V 0 bases and J 4 bases, with 12 bases left between them. The germline V gene has CDR1 SEHNR and CDR2 FQNEAQ (reference sequence). CDR3 length equals 15 residues. The CDR3 DNA sequence: TGTGCCAGCAGCTTAGCTCAGGGAAGGGCCTATGGCTACACCTTC. It yields the protein CASSLAQGRAYGYTF.

The V call is TRBV11-2, the J call TRBJ1-1, with D uncertain. From germline, CDR1 is SGHAT and CDR2 FQNNGV. CDR3 length: 13 residues. V gave up 0 bases and J gave up 7 bases, with 9 bases separating them. CDR3 in amino acids: CASSLDARGEAFF. CDR3 DNA: TGTGCCAGCAGCTTAGATGCGCGGGGTGAAGCTTTCTTT.

The chain uses TRBV6-5 and TRBJ1-1; no definite D call. The CDR3 runs to 13 residues. Germline values: CDR1 MNHEY, CDR2 SVGAGI. With 6 bases removed from V and 0 bases from J, the gap between germline ends came to 8 bases. As DNA, the CDR3 is TGTGCCAGCAGGCCCCAGATGAACACTGAAGCTTTCTTT. The encoded protein is CASRPQMNTEAFF.

J is TRBJ2-3 and V is TRBV7-7, with 12 bases matching TRBD2. Per the germline V gene, CDR1 is SSHAT and CDR2 is FNYEAQ (reference sequence). After removal of 5 bases from V and 6 bases from J, the junction contained 6 bases not matched to a gene. The CDR3 contains 15 residues. CDR3 nucleotide sequence: TGTGCCAGCAGCATCGGACTAGCGGGGATGGATACGCAGTATTTT. Its protein product is CASSIGLAGMDTQYF.

This chain uses TRBV5-1 with TRBJ2-1, with TRBD1 matching over 9 bases. This CDR3 has 15 residues. V shed 7 bases and J 4 bases; nucleotides not matched to a gene: 9. Germline V gene data show CDR1 as SGHRS and CDR2 as YFSETQ. CDR3 nucleotide sequence: TGCGCCAGCGGCAAAGGGACAGGGATTTACAATGAGCAGTTCTTC. This translates into CASGKGTGIYNEQFF. The whole variable domain, remainder taken from reference TRBV5-1 and TRBJ2-1, is KAGVTQTPRYLIKTRGQQVTLSCSPISGHRSVSWYQQTPGQGLQFLFEYFSETQRNKGNFPGRFSGRQFSNSRSEMNVSTLELGDSALYLCASGKGTGIYNEQFFGPGTRLTVL.

This clone came up a few times. This chain links TRBV11-3 with TRBJ1-3, with a weak D call TRBD1 (6 bases). With 3 bases removed from V and 4 bases from J, the gap between germline ends came to 13 bases. Germline values: CDR1 SGHNT, CDR2 YENEEA. CDR3 length: 15 amino acids. DNA for the CDR3: TGTGCCAGCAGCTTTACAGGGTCGGAAGGAAACACCATATATTTT. Translation: CASSFTGSEGNTIYF.

The chain uses TRBV5-5 and TRBJ1-5; a weak D match, TRBD1 (6 bases). Looked up from germline, CDR1 is SGHKS and CDR2 is YYEKEE (reference sequence). The CDR3 loop spans 13 amino acids. V lost 3 bases to trimming and J lost 5 bases, with 9 bases between them. The CDR3 coding sequence is TGTGCCAGCAGCTGGACAGACCATCAGCCCCAGCATTTT. Its translation: CASSWTDHQPQHF.

J is TRBJ2-4 and V is TRBV19, with D maybe TRBD1 (6 bases). Per germline, CDR1 LNHDA and CDR2 SQIVND (reference sequence). The CDR3 spans 13 residues. Trimming shortened V by 10 bases and J by 5 bases, and 15 bases separated the two germline ends. The CDR3, as DNA: TGTGCCACTCAGGGGATATTGGAAAACATTCAGTACTTC. It yields the protein CATQGILENIQYF.

J is TRBJ1-4 and V is TRBV6-2 or TRBV6-3; no clear D gene. CDR1 and CDR2 from the germline V gene are MNHEY and SVGEGT. Deletions cut 6 bases from V and 8 bases from J, with 10 bases between. This CDR3 comprises 12 residues. This CDR3 is CASSDPGEKLFF. The DNA for the CDR3 is TGTGCCAGCAGCGACCCGGGGGAAAAACTGTTTTTT.

V usage is TRBV6-1 and J usage is TRBJ1-2; D is undetermined. The CDR3 extends over 14 amino acids. The germline CDR1 and CDR2 sequences are MNHNS and SASEGT. V lost 2 bases to trimming and J lost 8 bases, with 15 bases between them. CDR3 amino acids: CASSEPGHLVGYTF. The CDR3 nucleotides read TGTGCCAGCAGTGAACCTGGGCACCTCGTAGGCTACACCTTC.

The gene calls are TRBV11-2 and TRBJ2-7, with TRBD2 matching over 10 bases. J was trimmed by 0 bases and V by 5 bases; bases with no gene match: 7. CDR3 length equals 16 residues. Germline CDR1 SGHAT, CDR2 FQNNGV. The CDR3 sequence is CASSPPSGRASYEQYF. In DNA, the CDR3 is TGTGCCAGCAGCCCCCCCAGCGGGAGGGCCTCCTACGAGCAGTACTTC.